Presented here are 13 T cell receptor beta chains from one specimen sequenced in a study of blood T cells in healthy people across ages. A sample-barcoded 5' primer and a J-beta primer mix were used in a second PCR of roughly 7 to 11 cycles. In TCRdb, the 5' RACE reads were re-called with MiXCR into one record per CDR3 protein. The repertoire holds roughly 500,000 distinct CDR3 sequences, with roughly a quarter as singletons. Sample: blood. These receptors all stem from a woman in her 70s in good health.

This clonotype was recorded a few times. This chain links TRBV20-1 with TRBJ1-2, with 7 bases lining up with TRBD1. The CDR3 spans 14 residues. Germline values: CDR1 DFQATT, CDR2 SNEGSKA (reference sequence). Trimming cost V 1 base and J 7 bases; bases outside gene matches: 9. The CDR3 region has the DNA TGCAGTGCTAGAGCCCCGCAGGGGGGAGTTGGCTACACCTTC. Encoded protein: CSARAPQGGVGYTF.

The V call is TRBV29-1, the J call TRBJ1-2; maybe TRBD1 (5 bases). The ends were cut back, 2 bases at V and 4 bases at J, with 11 bases in the middle. Germline values: CDR1 SQVTM, CDR2 ANQGSEA. The CDR3 consists of 13 residues. The DNA for the CDR3 is TGCAGCGTTGAATGGGGCCGGAGCTATGGCTACACCTTC. Amino acids: CSVEWGRSYGYTF.

This clonotype was picked up a small number of times. The chain couples TRBV7-2 to TRBJ2-7; 8 positions agree with TRBD2. The CDR3 is made up of 14 amino acids. Unmatched junction bases numbered 4, after V lost 5 bases and J lost 1 base. Germline V gives CDR1 SGHTA, CDR2 FQGNSA. The CDR3 spells CASSQASGSYEQYF. The CDR3 coding sequence is TGTGCCAGCAGCCAGGCTAGCGGGTCCTACGAGCAGTACTTC.

The V and J genes are TRBV7-9 and TRBJ2-5; possibly TRBD1 or TRBD2 for D (5 bases each). TRBJ2-1 explains the end of the DNA better; the J call may be wrong. Germline values: CDR1 SEHNR, CDR2 FQNEAQ (reference sequence). This CDR3 contains 15 residues. The CDR3: CASSSFRDLTNEQFF. Written as DNA, the CDR3 is TGTGCCAGCAGCTCGTTCCGGGACCTAACCAATGAGCAGTTCTTC.

This clonotype was detected only a few times. The rearrangement uses TRBV9 and TRBJ1-4, with 7 bases identical to TRBD1. Germline assignment: CDR1 SGDLS and CDR2 YYNGEE. With V trimmed by 0 bases and J by 7 bases, 6 bases remained unmatched. This CDR3 has 15 residues. CDR3 sequence reads: CASSVAGGRGEKLFF. Written as DNA, the CDR3 is TGTGCCAGCAGCGTAGCAGGGGGTCGGGGTGAAAAACTGTTTTTT.

CDR3 protein: CASSQEGKGLYGYTF. In nucleotides, the CDR3 is TGTGCCAGCAGCCAAGAAGGGAAGGGGCTCTATGGCTACACCTTC. V usage is TRBV3-1 and J usage is TRBJ1-2, with D possibly TRBD1 on 5 matching bases. CDR1 and CDR2 (germline): LGHDT, YNNKEL (reference sequence). With 0 bases removed from V and 4 bases from J, the gap between germline ends came to 12 bases. The CDR3 runs to 15 residues.

Notes on this clonotype: A read error may account for a junction end that differs from germline. V and J are TRBV10-3 and TRBJ2-5, with TRBD2 matching over 7 bases. This CDR3 spans 14 amino acids. Per the germline V gene, CDR1 is ENHRY and CDR2 is SYGVKD. The DNA for the CDR3 is TGTGCCGTCAGTGAGGGAGCGGGGCAAGAGACCCAGTACTTC. Its protein product is CAVSEGAGQETQYF.

This clonotype was seen a few times. The CDR3 bases are TGTGCCAGCAGTTTTAATGGGTTCCCCTACGAGCAGTACTTC. It yields the protein CASSFNGFPYEQYF. This chain links TRBV28 with TRBJ2-7; D remains unclear. Trimming removed 3 bases at V and 2 bases at J, with 11 bases between. The CDR3 loop spans 14 amino acids. Germline V gives CDR1 MDHEN, CDR2 SYDVKM.

The V call is TRBV29-1, the J call TRBJ2-5; D gene unclear. Gene TRBJ2-7 matches the end of the DNA better, so the J call may be wrong. Germline V CDR1 and CDR2: SQVTM, ANQGSEA. This CDR3 spans 12 amino acids. The CDR3 DNA is TGCAGCGTTCGCGGCCCCGGAACCGAGCAGTACTTC. This translates into CSVRGPGTEQYF.

This clonotype was seen only a few times. The rearrangement joins TRBV6-5 to TRBJ2-1; D gene unclear. The CDR3 sequence is 12 residues long. The V gene lost 7 bases and the J gene lost 0 bases, with 4 bases spanning the gap. Per germline, CDR1 MNHEY and CDR2 SVGAGI. The chain's CDR3 is CASISSYNEQFF. CDR3 coding DNA: TGTGCCAGCATCTCCTCCTACAATGAGCAGTTCTTC.

This clonotype was observed a handful of times. The chain joins TRBV5-1 to TRBJ1-4, with D perhaps TRBD1 (6 bases). The V end was cut by 4 bases, the J end by 7 bases, with 14 bases between. Germline values: CDR1 SGHRS, CDR2 YFSETQ. CDR3 length: 14 residues. CDR3 sequence (DNA): TGCGCCAGCAGCCCCCGACCAGGGGTTGAAAAACTGTTTTTT. It specifies CASSPRPGVEKLFF. Complete variable domain (other parts from reference TRBV5-1 and TRBJ1-4): KAGVTQTPRYLIKTRGQQVTLSCSPISGHRSVSWYQQTPGQGLQFLFEYFSETQRNKGNFPGRFSGRQFSNSRSEMNVSTLELGDSALYLCASSPRPGVEKLFFGSGTQLSVL.

Concerning this clonotype: At one end the junction does not follow the germline gene, possibly because of a read error. The V and J genes are TRBV4-3 and TRBJ2-6; D may be TRBD1 (6 bases). CDR3 length equals 15 residues. CDR1 and CDR2 (germline): LGHNA, YSLEER. Here the CDR3 DNA reads TGCGCCAGCAGCCCACAGGGCTTTGGGGCCAACGTCCTGGCTTTC. This gives the protein CASSPQGFGANVLAF.

Only a few counts were recorded for this clonotype. The V and J genes are TRBV7-2 and TRBJ2-7; D uncertain. From germline, CDR1 is SGHTA and CDR2 FQGNSA. The CDR3 has 14 amino acids. Trimming took 4 bases from V and 4 from J, leaving 14 bases between them. The CDR3 bases are TGTGCCAGCAGCTCAAGACCGGGCGCTTACGAGCAGTACTTC. This encodes CASSSRPGAYEQYF.